This is a list of T cell receptor beta chains from one sample in a study of cytomegalovirus exposure and HLA in healthy donors. This table comes from immunoSEQ multiplex PCR, and its TCRdb copy is limited to in-frame clones, with some not included. The repertoire table contains about 170,000 clones. What was sequenced was PBMCs. The receptors come from a woman aged 18-29 years in good health and CMV-seropositive. Both conserved end residues are part of each CDR3.

j_gene | len | v_gene | CDR3aa
TRBJ1-2 | 15 | TRBV11-3 | CASSLDWQGAVGYTF
TRBJ1-3 | 15 | TRBV6-5 | CASRPDWSSGNTIYF
TRBJ2-7 | 16 | TRBV7-2 | CASSSSGGLATYEQYF
TRBJ2-4 | 16 | TRBV29-1 | CSVETPRDRAKNIQYF
TRBJ1-1 | 16 | TRBV10-3 | CAISDDRETLNTEAFF
TRBJ2-5 | 16 | TRBV9 | CASSVELAGVQETQYF
TRBJ2-3 | 16 | TRBV7-2 | CASSLLPGQGTDTQYF
TRBJ2-7 | 14 | TRBV19 | CASSPDRGRDEQYF
TRBJ2-2 | 16 | TRBV5-4 | CASSSGTGWNTGELFF
TRBJ2-3 | 16 | TRBV5-1 | CASSLAGQGSTDTQYF
TRBJ2-7 | 15 | TRBV5-1 | CASSRTSGFSYEQYF
TRBJ1-1 | 15 | TRBV10-3 | CAISEGAGRNTEAFF
TRBJ2-6 | 14 | TRBV29-1 | CSVLDRAGANVLTF
TRBJ1-2 | 18 | TRBV9 | CASSAGAGGPDSTYGYTF
TRBJ2-3 | 13 | TRBV2 | CASSELATDTQYF
TRBJ2-2 | 16 | TRBV6-6 | CASRGPGQGATGELFF
TRBJ2-1 | 15 | TRBV2 | CASTGEQLGPNEQFF
TRBJ1-1 | 14 | TRBV18 | CASSPRQPLVEAFF
TRBJ1-5 | 14 | TRBV6-1 | CASSEGIGDQPQHF
TRBJ1-4 | 15 | TRBV6-6 | CASSYSNSRGEKLFF
TRBJ2-2 | 16 | TRBV6-4 | CASSDLGQGSTGELFF
TRBJ2-5 | 14 | TRBV11-3 | CASSQSVSGETQYF
TRBJ1-1 | 13 | TRBV5-1 | CASSLGQRTEAFF
TRBJ2-7 | 16 | TRBV5-1 | CASSLERPTGGYEQYF
TRBJ1-1 | 14 | TRBV19 | CASSTRELNTEAFF
TRBJ2-5 | 17 | TRBV4-3 | CASSPEVPAGEAETQYF
TRBJ2-5 | 13 | TRBV2 | CASMGTNQETQYF
TRBJ2-1 | 17 | TRBV4-2 | CASSPEFGPAEYNEQFF
TRBJ2-1 | 14 | TRBV29-1 | CSVERQRGGREQFF
TRBJ2-3 | 11 | TRBV6-5 | CASSYSSTQYF
TRBJ2-6 | 16 | TRBV4-3 | CASSQAYGSGANVLTF
TRBJ1-1 | 15 | TRBV11-3 | CASSPRQRMNTEAFF
TRBJ2-3 | 13 | TRBV7-9 | CASIMTSGGRGYF
TRBJ1-5 | 17 | TRBV27 | CASRLTGTDHSNQPQHF
TRBJ2-3 | 20 | TRBV6-1 | CASSEPGLAEGNDGTDTQYF
TRBJ1-2 | 15 | TRBV6-5 | CASSYSMGGGYGYTF
TRBJ2-7 | 13 | TRBV18 | CASSGTSGSEQYF
TRBJ2-3 | 16 | TRBV10-1 | CASSEGLADFTDTQYF
TRBJ1-2 | 11 | TRBV4-2 | CASSREYGYTF
TRBJ2-2 | 18 | TRBV4-3 | CASSQDLFRGRSTGELFF
TRBJ2-2 | 14 | TRBV10-3 | CAISRDRTTGELFF
TRBJ2-3 | 16 | TRBV9 | CASSARTGGSTDTQYF